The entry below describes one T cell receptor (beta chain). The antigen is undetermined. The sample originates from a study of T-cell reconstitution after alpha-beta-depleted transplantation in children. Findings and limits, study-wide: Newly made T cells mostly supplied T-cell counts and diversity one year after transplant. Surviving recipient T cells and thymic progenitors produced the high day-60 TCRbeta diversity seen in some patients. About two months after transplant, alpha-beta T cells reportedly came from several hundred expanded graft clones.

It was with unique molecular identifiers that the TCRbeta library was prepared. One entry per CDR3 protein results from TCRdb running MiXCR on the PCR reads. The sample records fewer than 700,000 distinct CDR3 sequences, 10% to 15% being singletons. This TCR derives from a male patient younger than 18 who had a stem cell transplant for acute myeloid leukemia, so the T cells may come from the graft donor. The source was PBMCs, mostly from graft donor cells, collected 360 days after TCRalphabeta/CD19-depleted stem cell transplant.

This CDR3 reads CSAREGARGDEQYF. In DNA form, the CDR3 reads TGCAGTGCTAGGGAGGGCGCTCGGGGTGACGAGCAGTACTTC. The chain carries TRBV20-1 and TRBJ2-7; the D gene is possibly TRBD2 (6 bases). The CDR3 is made up of 14 amino acids. The germline gives CDR1 DFQATT, CDR2 SNEGSKA (reference sequence). Trimming stripped 3 bases from V and 5 bases from J, with 17 bases between.